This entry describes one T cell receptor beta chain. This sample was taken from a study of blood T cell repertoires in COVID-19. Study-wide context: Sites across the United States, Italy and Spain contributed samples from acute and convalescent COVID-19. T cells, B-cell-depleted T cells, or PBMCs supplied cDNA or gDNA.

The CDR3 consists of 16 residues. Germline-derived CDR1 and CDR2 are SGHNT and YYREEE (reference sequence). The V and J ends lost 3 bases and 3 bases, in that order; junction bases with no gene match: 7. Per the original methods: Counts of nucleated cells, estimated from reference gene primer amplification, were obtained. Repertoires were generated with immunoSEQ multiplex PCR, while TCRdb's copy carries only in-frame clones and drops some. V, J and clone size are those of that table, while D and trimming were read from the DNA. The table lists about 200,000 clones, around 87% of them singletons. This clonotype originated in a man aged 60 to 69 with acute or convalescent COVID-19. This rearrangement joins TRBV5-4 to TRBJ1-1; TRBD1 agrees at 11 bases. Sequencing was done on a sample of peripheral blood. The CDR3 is CASSYWTGGGDTEAFF. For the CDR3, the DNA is TGTGCCAGCAGCTACTGGACAGGGGGCGGAGACACTGAAGCTTTCTTT.